This is a list of T cell receptor beta chains from one sample in a study of STAT3 mutations in large granular lymphocyte leukemia. Only in-frame clones appear in the TCRdb table, and some are missing; sequencing was by immunoSEQ multiplex PCR. The sample has approximately 42,000 clones; roughly three quarters are singletons. Material for sequencing was PBMCs. Source of these receptors: a human donor with T large granular lymphocyte leukemia. Some clones in this sample may be carry-over from other donors' samples. Each CDR3 is given with its conserved first and last residue. Fields, in order: D gene, J gene, V gene, clone size, CDR3 protein, CDR3 DNA. D genes are given only for firm matches. Clone size is given for some rows only: seen once, a few or many times, or a class if the clone is expanded.

d_call: .; j_call: TRBJ1-6; v_call: TRBV11-2; clone_size: .; cdr3_aa: CASSVGQLNSPLHF; cdr3_nt: TGTGCCAGCAGCGTCGGACAGCTGAATTCACCCCTCCACTTT
d_call: .; j_call: TRBJ2-3; v_call: TRBV28; clone_size: .; cdr3_aa: CASSPTGVRPDTQYF; cdr3_nt: TGTGCCAGCAGCCCCACGGGGGTCCGCCCAGATACGCAGTATTTT
d_call: TRBD2; j_call: TRBJ2-2; v_call: TRBV30; clone_size: .; cdr3_aa: CAWGLAPGELFF; cdr3_nt: TGTGCCTGGGGACTAGCTCCCGGGGAGCTGTTTTTT
d_call: .; j_call: TRBJ2-2; v_call: TRBV7-7; clone_size: .; cdr3_aa: CASSLGAGELFF; cdr3_nt: TGTGCCAGCAGCTTAGGGGCCGGGGAGCTGTTTTTT
d_call: TRBD2; j_call: TRBJ2-2; v_call: TRBV7-9; clone_size: .; cdr3_aa: CASSSRLAGGTNTGELFF; cdr3_nt: TGTGCCAGCAGCTCCCGACTAGCGGGGGGCACGAACACCGGGGAGCTGTTTTTT
d_call: TRBD2; j_call: TRBJ2-3; v_call: TRBV6-5; clone_size: .; cdr3_aa: CASTQRGAATDTQYF; cdr3_nt: TGTGCCAGCACCCAGCGGGGGGCCGCCACAGATACGCAGTATTTT
d_call: .; j_call: TRBJ1-2; v_call: TRBV4-1; clone_size: few; cdr3_aa: CASSQVTGFYGYTF; cdr3_nt: TGCGCCAGCAGCCAAGTGACAGGCTTCTATGGCTACACCTTC
d_call: .; j_call: TRBJ1-2; v_call: TRBV27; clone_size: .; cdr3_aa: CASSPGGAFYGYTF; cdr3_nt: TGTGCCAGCAGCCCAGGAGGGGCCTTCTATGGCTACACCTTC
d_call: TRBD2; j_call: TRBJ2-3; v_call: TRBV4-3; clone_size: .; cdr3_aa: CASSQGLADTQYF; cdr3_nt: TGCGCCAGCAGCCAAGGACTAGCTGATACGCAGTATTTT
d_call: .; j_call: TRBJ2-3; v_call: TRBV29-1; clone_size: .; cdr3_aa: CSVRPLSTDTQYF; cdr3_nt: TGCAGCGTTCGACCACTTAGCACAGATACGCAGTATTTT
d_call: .; j_call: TRBJ1-3; v_call: TRBV14; clone_size: .; cdr3_aa: CASSGQFLTSGNTIYF; cdr3_nt: TGTGCCAGCAGCGGACAGTTCCTTACCTCTGGAAACACCATATATTTT
d_call: .; j_call: TRBJ2-3; v_call: TRBV9; clone_size: .; cdr3_aa: CASSVDAYTDTQYF; cdr3_nt: TGTGCCAGCAGCGTAGACGCCTACACAGATACGCAGTATTTT
d_call: TRBD1; j_call: TRBJ1-3; v_call: TRBV6-6; clone_size: .; cdr3_aa: CASSRGQGNTIYF; cdr3_nt: TGTGCCAGCAGTCGTGGACAGGGTAACACCATATATTTT
d_call: TRBD1; j_call: TRBJ1-4; v_call: TRBV5-4; clone_size: .; cdr3_aa: CASSNGQGANEKLFF; cdr3_nt: TGTGCCAGCAGCAACGGACAGGGCGCGAATGAAAAACTGTTTTTT
d_call: .; j_call: TRBJ2-6; v_call: TRBV7-9; clone_size: .; cdr3_aa: CASSLSQLPGANVLTF; cdr3_nt: TGTGCCAGCAGCTTGTCTCAGCTCCCTGGGGCCAACGTCCTGACTTTC
d_call: .; j_call: TRBJ1-1; v_call: TRBV5-1; clone_size: .; cdr3_aa: CASASGGPFTEAFF; cdr3_nt: TGCGCCAGCGCCTCGGGGGGGCCTTTCACTGAAGCTTTCTTT
d_call: .; j_call: TRBJ2-5; v_call: TRBV5-8; clone_size: .; cdr3_aa: CASSLRVGETQYF; cdr3_nt: TGTGCCAGCAGCTTGCGCGTGGGGGAGACCCAGTACTTC
d_call: .; j_call: TRBJ2-3; v_call: TRBV5-4; clone_size: .; cdr3_aa: CASSLSTDTQYF; cdr3_nt: TGTGCCAGCAGCTTAAGCACAGATACGCAGTATTTT